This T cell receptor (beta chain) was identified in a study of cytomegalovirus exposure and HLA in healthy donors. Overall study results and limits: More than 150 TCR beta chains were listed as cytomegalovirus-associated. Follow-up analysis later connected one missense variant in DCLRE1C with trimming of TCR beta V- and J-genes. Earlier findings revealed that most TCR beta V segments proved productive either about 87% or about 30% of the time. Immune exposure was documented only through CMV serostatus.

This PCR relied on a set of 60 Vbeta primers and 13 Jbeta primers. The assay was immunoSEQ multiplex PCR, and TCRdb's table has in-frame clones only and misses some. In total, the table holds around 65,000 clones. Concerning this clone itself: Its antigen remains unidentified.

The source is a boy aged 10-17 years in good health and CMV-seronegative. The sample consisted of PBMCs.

Here the CDR3 reads CASSDPGQEMNTEAFF. CDR3 sequence (DNA): TGCGCCAGCAGTGACCCTGGACAGGAGATGAACACTGAAGCTTTCTTT. The chain joins TRBV10-2 to TRBJ1-1, with 7 bases matching TRBD1. Germline lookup yields CDR1 WSHSY and CDR2 SAAADI. The CDR3 runs 16 residues. With 3 bases clipped from V and 0 bases from J, the junction kept 7 bases outside the gene matches.